The 20 T cell receptor beta chains in this list originate from one sample, sequenced in a study of T-cell reconstitution after alpha-beta-depleted transplantation in children. For TCRbeta, the library was prepared with unique molecular identifiers. TCRdb reanalysed the PCR reads using MiXCR and keeps one entry per CDR3 protein. The sample holds almost 500,000 distinct CDR3 sequences, more than 9% seen once. The sample here was PBMCs, taken before TCRalphabeta/CD19-depleted stem cell transplant. The receptors were sampled from a child aged 2 to 10 with inherited bone marrow failure, due to receive a stem cell transplant.

This clonotype showed up many times. The chain is built from TRBV5-1 and TRBJ2-4; TRBD2 is a possible D gene (6 bases). V lost 2 bases and J 1 base, leaving 34 bases between the germline ends. Per the germline V gene, CDR1 is SGHRS and CDR2 is YFSETQ. The CDR3 length is 23 residues. The CDR3 DNA sequence: TGCGCCAGCAGCTTAAGGGGCGGAGATTGGGGGATTAGCGGTACCGCGGCCAAAAACATTCAGTACTTC. Translation: CASSLRGGDWGISGTAAKNIQYF.

Details on this clonotype: A read error may be the cause here, since a much bigger clone is one base away. CDR3 loop: CASSSQTSGISISSYEQYF. The CDR3 nucleotides are TGTGCCAGCAGTTCCCAAACTAGCGGGATCTCGATTAGCTCCTACGAGCAGTACTTC. The J gene is TRBJ2-7, the V gene TRBV28; 10 bases align to TRBD2. The CDR3 spans 19 residues. Germline loops: CDR1 MDHEN, CDR2 SYDVKM. V gave up 4 bases and J gave up 0 bases; unmatched junction bases: 15.

The rearrangement links TRBV5-1 to TRBJ2-7; tentatively, D is TRBD1 (6 bases). Germline CDR1 and CDR2: SGHRS and YFSETQ. CDR3 length equals 14 residues. V was cut by 4 bases and J by 5 bases, with 16 bases left in between. The CDR3 reads CASSLQGQRNEQYF. The DNA for the CDR3 is TGCGCCAGCAGCCTGCAGGGGCAAAGGAACGAGCAGTACTTC.

Concerning this clonotype itself: One base away lies a much larger clone, so this may be a sequencing read error. This chain links TRBV12-3 or TRBV12-4 with TRBJ1-3; TRBD1 matches at 7 bases. This CDR3 is 15 amino acids long. CDR3 loop: CASRRDSHSGNTIHF. CDR3 DNA sequence: TGTGCCAGCAGACGGGACAGCCACTCTGGAAACACCATACATTTT.

In its sample, this clonotype was seen many times. The DNA is left out, because the CDR3 cannot be placed on it with certainty; the CDR3 is given as TCRdb lists it. CDR3: CASSLSFGPGTGELFF. The V call is TRBV7-9, the J call TRBJ2-2; the table's D call TRBD1 went unverified against the DNA. The CDR3 length equals 16 residues, ends included. The germline V gene encodes CDR1 SEHNR and CDR2 FQNEAQ (reference sequence).

At least ten counts were recorded for this clonotype. The chain recombines TRBV27 with TRBJ1-1; D might be TRBD1 (6 bases). The CDR3 covers 14 residues. The V gene's germline CDR1 is MNHEY and CDR2 SMNVEV (reference sequence). Between the trimmed V and J ends, which lost 4 bases and 5 bases, there was a span of 14 bases. The CDR3 DNA sequence: TGTGCCAGCAGTTCAAGGGGGTTAGGGACTGAAGCTTTCTTT. It translates to CASSSRGLGTEAFF.

Ten or more counts support this clonotype. The chain has TRBV10-1 and TRBJ2-2, with D unresolved. V lost 0 bases to trimming and J lost 3 bases, with 2 bases between them. CDR1 and CDR2 (germline): WNHNN, SYGVQD (reference sequence). This CDR3 spans 13 amino acids. The CDR3 DNA sequence: TGCGCCAGCAGTGAGTCTTACACCGGGGAGCTGTTTTTT. As protein: CASSESYTGELFF.

Ten or more counts support this clonotype. This sequence joins TRBV7-2 and TRBJ2-1, with TRBD2 matching 8 bases. V shed 5 bases and J 8 bases; nucleotides not matched to a gene: 11. Germline CDR1 is SGHTA and CDR2 is FQGNSA. The CDR3 extends over 15 amino acids. The CDR3 bases are TGTGCCAGCAGCCCGGGACTAGGGCGATGGGATGAGCAGTTCTTC. Amino acids: CASSPGLGRWDEQFF.

This clonotype was recorded many times. V gene TRBV4-3 combines with J gene TRBJ2-5; 11 bases are shared with TRBD2. Looked up from germline, CDR1 is LGHNA and CDR2 is YSLEER. J was trimmed by 5 bases and V by 0 bases; bases with no gene match: 8. CDR3 length: 17 residues. The CDR3 region has the DNA TGCGCCAGCAGCCAAGATTGGGCTAGCGGGAGGATTGAGACCCAGTACTTC. Translating it yields CASSQDWASGRIETQYF.

This clonotype has a count of ten or more. This sequence joins TRBV7-2 and TRBJ2-5, with D perhaps TRBD1 (5 bases). V was cut by 1 base and J by 5 bases, with 8 bases left in between. The length of the CDR3 is 13 residues. Looked up from germline, CDR1 is SGHTA and CDR2 is FQGNSA. As DNA, the CDR3 is TGTGCCAGCAGCTTAGAGGGGTGGGAGACCCAGTACTTC. As protein: CASSLEGWETQYF.

The chain joins TRBV11-2 to TRBJ2-1; D unresolved. The V gene's germline CDR1 is SGHAT and CDR2 FQNNGV. CDR3 size: 15 residues. Trimming removed 5 bases from V and 0 bases from J, with 11 bases in between. The DNA for the CDR3 is TGTGCCAGCAGCGCCCGGGCGGTCTCCTACAATGAGCAGTTCTTC. Translating it yields CASSARAVSYNEQFF. Filled out from reference TRBV11-2 and TRBJ2-1, the complete variable domain reads EAGVAQSPRYKIIEKRQSVAFWCNPISGHATLYWYQQILGQGPKLLIQFQNNGVVDDSQLPKDRFSAERLKGVDSTLKIQPAKLEDSAVYLCASSARAVSYNEQFFGPGTRLTVL.

This clonotype appeared many times. V usage is TRBV20-1 and J usage is TRBJ2-2, with 12 positions matching TRBD2. CDR1 and CDR2 from the germline V gene are DFQATT and SNEGSKA (reference sequence). V was pared by 3 bases and J by 5 bases, with 4 bases of the junction left unmatched. CDR3 length: 15 amino acids. The CDR3 reads CSASPSGRDTGELFF. CDR3 in DNA: TGCAGTGCTAGTCCTAGCGGGAGGGATACCGGGGAGCTGTTTTTT.

There are many counts of this clonotype. This chain connects TRBV4-1 to TRBJ1-1; D unresolved. This CDR3 contains 16 residues. The germline CDR1 and CDR2 sequences are MGHRA and YSYEKL. V was shortened by 4 bases and J by 1 base, with 16 bases between the two germline ends. The CDR3 loop reads CASSLFARRGNTEAFF. In DNA, the CDR3 is TGCGCCAGCAGCCTATTCGCCCGTCGGGGGAACACTGAAGCTTTCTTT.

This clonotype showed up just a few times. The chain is built from TRBV19 and TRBJ2-7, with 9 bases aligning to TRBD2. Trimming cost V 3 bases and J 1 base; bases outside gene matches: 4. CDR3 length equals 15 residues. Germline CDR1 and CDR2: LNHDA and SQIVND (reference sequence). CDR3 loop: CASSMVAGESYEQYF. The CDR3 region has the DNA TGTGCCAGTAGTATGGTAGCGGGAGAGTCCTACGAGCAGTACTTC. Full variable domain (rest looked up from reference TRBV19 and TRBJ2-7): DGGITQSPKYLFRKEGQNVTLSCEQNLNHDAMYWYRQDPGQGLRLIYYSQIVNDFQKGDIAEGYSVSREKKESFPLTVTSAQKNPTAFYLCASSMVAGESYEQYFGPGTRLTVT.

Ten or more counts support this clonotype. This sequence joins TRBV7-8 and TRBJ2-4, with D perhaps TRBD1 (5 bases). The CDR3 length is 15 residues. The germline V gene encodes CDR1 SGHVS and CDR2 FQNEAQ. V was pared by 3 bases and J by 7 bases, with 16 bases between. CDR3 sequence: CASSLGQFDNNIQYF. As DNA, the CDR3 is TGTGCCAGCAGCTTGGGGCAGTTCGACAACAACATTCAGTACTTC. Variable domain in full (rest from reference TRBV7-8 and TRBJ2-4): GAGVSQSPRYKVAKRGQDVALRCDPISGHVSLFWYQQALGQGPEFLTYFQNEAQLDKSGLPSDRFFAERPEGSVSTLKIQRTQQEDSAVYLCASSLGQFDNNIQYFGAGTRLSVL.

There are many counts of this clonotype. The J gene is TRBJ2-7, the V gene TRBV4-3; D remains ambiguous. The CDR3 consists of 13 residues. Trimming pared 2 bases from V and 4 bases from J, leaving 9 bases between. CDR1 and CDR2 from the germline V gene are LGHNA and YSLEER. In DNA form, the CDR3 reads TGCGCCAGCAGCCAATGGCTCGAGTACGAGCAGTACTTC. Translating it yields CASSQWLEYEQYF.

The chain combines TRBV28 with TRBJ2-2, with TRBD2 identical over 8 bases. CDR1 and CDR2 from the germline V gene are MDHEN and SYDVKM. The V and J ends lost 4 bases and 0 bases, in that order; junction bases with no gene match: 7. The CDR3 consists of 17 residues. The CDR3 loop reads CASSSRTSRSNTGELFF. CDR3 DNA sequence: TGTGCCAGCAGTTCCCGGACTAGCCGATCGAACACCGGGGAGCTGTTTTTT.

This clonotype has ten or more counts. The rearrangement joins TRBV7-9 to TRBJ2-5; D may match TRBD1 or TRBD2 (5 bases each). The germline V and J ends were trimmed by 7 bases and 5 bases, with 14 bases remaining between them. Germline loops: CDR1 SEHNR, CDR2 FQNEAQ (reference sequence). The CDR3 consists of 13 residues. This CDR3 is CASTAGWGETQYF. The DNA of the CDR3 is TGTGCCAGCACCGCAGGCTGGGGGGAGACCCAGTACTTC.

This clonotype was seen many times. J is TRBJ1-5 and V is TRBV5-1; the D gene is possibly TRBD1 (6 bases). Germline V CDR1 and CDR2: SGHRS, YFSETQ. CDR3 size: 15 residues. V was shortened by 0 bases and J by 5 bases, with 12 bases between the two germline ends. The CDR3 region is CASSLGAGGDQPQHF. The CDR3 DNA is TGCGCCAGCAGCTTGGGGGCGGGGGGCGATCAGCCCCAGCATTTT.

This clonotype was found many times. CDR3 protein: CASSLPLAGGYEQYF. The CDR3 region has the DNA TGTGCCAGCAGCTTACCACTAGCGGGAGGCTACGAGCAGTACTTC. The chain is built from TRBV7-9 and TRBJ2-7, with TRBD2 matching over 12 bases. This CDR3 comprises 15 residues. The germline CDR1 and CDR2 sequences are SEHNR and FQNEAQ (reference sequence). V shed 2 bases and J 3 bases; nucleotides not matched to a gene: 2.